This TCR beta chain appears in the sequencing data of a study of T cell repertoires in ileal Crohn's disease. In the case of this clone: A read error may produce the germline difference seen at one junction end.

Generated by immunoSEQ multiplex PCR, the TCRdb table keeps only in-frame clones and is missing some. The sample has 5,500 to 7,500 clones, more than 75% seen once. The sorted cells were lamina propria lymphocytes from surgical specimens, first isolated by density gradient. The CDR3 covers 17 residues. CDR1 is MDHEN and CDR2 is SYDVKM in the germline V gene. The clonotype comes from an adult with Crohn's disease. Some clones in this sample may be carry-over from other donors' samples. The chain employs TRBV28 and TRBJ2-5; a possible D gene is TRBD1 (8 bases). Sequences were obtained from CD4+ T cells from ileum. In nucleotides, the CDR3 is TGTGCCAGCAGTTTAGCCACGGGACAGGCGGGAGTAGAGGCCCAGTACTTC. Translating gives CASSLATGQAGVEAQYF.